This T cell receptor beta chain was documented in a study of blood T cells in healthy people across ages. The table lists this clonotype with a few counts. The target antigen is unknown. Between the trimmed V and J ends, which lost 1 base and 2 bases, there was a span of 13 bases. The CDR3 totals 16 residues. Germline V gene sequence: CDR1 LGHNA, CDR2 YNFKEQ. Donors were systemically healthy Caucasian individuals from Russia aged roughly 6 to 100 years. Next came a second PCR, run for roughly 6 to 11 cycles, which used a sample-barcoded 5' primer along with a J-beta primer mix. Each of the cDNA molecules was tagged by a template-switch adaptor with 12 random nucleotides. All samples yielded 3 million or more CDR3-containing paired-end reads. Via MiXCR, TCRdb re-called the 5' RACE reads, giving one row per CDR3 protein. The sample holds about 580,000 distinct CDR3 sequences, around 48% seen once. Study results and caveats: A strong correlation between TCR beta diversity and naive T cell percentage was seen.

The sequence was collected from an elderly man in good health. Sequenced: blood. The chain links TRBV4-2 to TRBJ2-3; a weak D match, TRBD2 (6 bases). This chain's CDR3 is CASSQVTAGLTDTQYF. As DNA, the CDR3 is TGTGCCAGCAGCCAAGTAACTGCGGGACTCACAGATACGCAGTATTTT.